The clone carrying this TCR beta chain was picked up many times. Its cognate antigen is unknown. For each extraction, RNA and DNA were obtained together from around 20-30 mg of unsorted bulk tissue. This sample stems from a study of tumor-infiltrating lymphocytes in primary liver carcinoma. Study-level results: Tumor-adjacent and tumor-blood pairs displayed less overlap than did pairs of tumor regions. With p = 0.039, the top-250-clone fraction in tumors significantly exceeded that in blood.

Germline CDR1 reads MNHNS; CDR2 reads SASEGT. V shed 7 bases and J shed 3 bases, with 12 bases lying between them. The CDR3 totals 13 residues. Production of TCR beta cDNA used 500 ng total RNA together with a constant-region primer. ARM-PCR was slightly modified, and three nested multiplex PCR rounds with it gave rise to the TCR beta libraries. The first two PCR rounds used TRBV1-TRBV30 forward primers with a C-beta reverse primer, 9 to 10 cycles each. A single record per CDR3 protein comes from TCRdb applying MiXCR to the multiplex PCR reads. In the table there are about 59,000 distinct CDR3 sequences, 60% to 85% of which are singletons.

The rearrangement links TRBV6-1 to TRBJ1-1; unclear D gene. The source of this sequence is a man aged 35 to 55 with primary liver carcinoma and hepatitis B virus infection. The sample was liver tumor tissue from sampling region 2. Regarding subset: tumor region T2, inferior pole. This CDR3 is CASKLQRDTEAFF. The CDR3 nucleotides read TGTGCCAGCAAATTACAGAGGGACACTGAAGCTTTCTTT.